This record concerns one T cell receptor (beta chain) sequence. These data come from a study of control samples from healthy donors and cancer patients. This CDR3 comprises 13 residues. CDR1 is GTSNPN and CDR2 is SVGIG in the germline V gene (reference sequence). V lost 4 bases and J lost 10; bases outside the gene matches: 9. Only in-frame clones appear in the TCRdb table, and some are missing; sequencing was by immunoSEQ multiplex PCR. Among around 200,000 clones listed, 90% to 95% were seen once. The sequenced sample was blood. The chain has TRBV30 and TRBJ2-1; 8 bases fit TRBD2. The source is a man aged 18 to 30 in good health. The CDR3 is CAWMGLGLYEQFF. CDR3 sequence (DNA): TGTGCCTGGATGGGACTAGGTCTTTACGAGCAGTTCTTC.